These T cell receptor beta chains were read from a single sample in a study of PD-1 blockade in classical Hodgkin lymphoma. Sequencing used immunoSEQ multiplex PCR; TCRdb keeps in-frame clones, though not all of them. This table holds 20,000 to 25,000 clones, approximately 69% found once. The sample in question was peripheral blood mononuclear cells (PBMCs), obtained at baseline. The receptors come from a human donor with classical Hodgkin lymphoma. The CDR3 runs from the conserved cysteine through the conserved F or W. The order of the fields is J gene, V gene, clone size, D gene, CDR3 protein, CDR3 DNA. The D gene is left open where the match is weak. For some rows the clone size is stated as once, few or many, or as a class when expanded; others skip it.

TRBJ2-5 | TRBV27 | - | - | CASSWGQGKETQYF | TGTGCCAGCAGTTGGGGGCAGGGGAAAGAGACCCAGTACTTC
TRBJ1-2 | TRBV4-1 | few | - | CASSQTQGYGYTF | TGCGCCAGCAGCCAAACCCAGGGTTATGGCTACACCTTC
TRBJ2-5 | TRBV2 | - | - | CASSGGSRETQYF | TGTGCCAGCAGTGGAGGGTCACGAGAGACCCAGTACTTC
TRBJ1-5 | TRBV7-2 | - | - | CASSLVDQPQHF | TGTGCCAGCAGCTTAGTCGATCAGCCCCAGCATTTT
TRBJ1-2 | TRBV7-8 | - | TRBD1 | CASSPGPDRDTRGYTF | TGTGCCAGCAGCCCAGGACCGGACAGGGATACGCGGGGCTACACCTTC
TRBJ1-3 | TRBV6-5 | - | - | CASGRGSGNTIYF | TGTGCCAGCGGTAGGGGCTCTGGAAACACCATATATTTT
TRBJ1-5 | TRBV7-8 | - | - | CASRRGSRVSNQPQHF | TGTGCCTCCAGGCGGGGGTCGAGGGTTAGCAATCAGCCCCAGCATTTT
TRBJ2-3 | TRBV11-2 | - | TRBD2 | CASSFIGLAGTSTDTQYF | TGTGCCAGCAGCTTTATCGGACTAGCGGGGACTAGCACAGATACGCAGTATTTT
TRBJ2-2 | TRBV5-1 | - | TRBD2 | CASSLALVPGGTGELFF | TGCGCCAGCAGCTTGGCCTTGGTCCCGGGGGGCACCGGGGAGCTGTTTTTT
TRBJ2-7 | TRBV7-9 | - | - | CAIRTPSYEQYF | TGTGCCATCCGGACACCATCCTACGAGCAGTACTTC
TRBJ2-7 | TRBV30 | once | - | CAWRQGGTYEQYF | TGTGCCTGGAGACAGGGGGGGACCTACGAGCAGTACTTC